The 8 T cell receptor beta chains below come from one sample, sequenced in a study of OX40 agonist ivuxolimab in advanced cancers. Profiling relied on immunoSEQ multiplex PCR, and the TCRdb table lists in-frame clones only, not all of them. The sample shows under 85,000 clones, around nine tenths of them seen only once. Sequenced here: CD4+ or CD8+ T cells sorted from blood, sampled in a trial of the OX40 agonist ivuxolimab. Receptor source: an adult with an advanced solid tumor such as melanoma, head and neck, liver or kidney cancer.

The J gene is TRBJ2-3, the V gene TRBV2; weak D call: TRBD1 (6 bases). The germline V gene encodes CDR1 SNHLY and CDR2 FYNNEI. Trimming took off 6 bases at V and 2 bases at J, with 12 bases between the two ends. This CDR3 is 14 amino acids long. The CDR3, as DNA: TGTGCCAGCAGCTTACAGGGATTCACAGATACGCAGTATTTT. It codes for CASSLQGFTDTQYF.

This sequence joins TRBV19 and TRBJ2-2; 16 bases align to TRBD2. Germline V gene data show CDR1 as LNHDA and CDR2 as SQIVND (reference sequence). The CDR3 totals 18 residues. V was clipped by 3 bases and J by 6 bases; unmatched bases: 7. CDR3 in amino acids: CASSILGLAGGPAGELFF. The CDR3 DNA reads TGTGCCAGTAGTATTTTGGGACTAGCGGGAGGGCCCGCCGGGGAGCTGTTTTTT.

CDR3 coding DNA: TGTGCCAGCTCACCTCAGACAGGTATCCACGAGCAGTACTTC. Residues: CASSPQTGIHEQYF. The V and J genes are TRBV18 and TRBJ2-7; perhaps TRBD1 as D (6 bases). This CDR3 comprises 14 residues. Per the germline V gene, CDR1 is KGHSH and CDR2 is LQKENI. Trimming took 3 bases from V and 5 from J, leaving 14 bases between them.

The chain has TRBV27 and TRBJ2-7, with TRBD1 as a possible D gene (6 bases). Trimming shortened V by 6 bases and J by 2 bases, and 11 bases separated the two germline ends. Per the germline V gene, CDR1 is MNHEY and CDR2 is SMNVEV (reference sequence). The CDR3 spans 13 residues. CDR3 bases: TGTGCCAGCAGGGGACACCGCCCCTACGAGCAGTACTTC. It yields the protein CASRGHRPYEQYF.

The V and J genes are TRBV2 and TRBJ1-1, with D hard to call. The germline V gene encodes CDR1 SNHLY and CDR2 FYNNEI. The CDR3 contains 12 residues. Trimming took 4 bases from V and 11 from J, leaving 14 bases between them. The CDR3 DNA is TGTGCCAGCAGTGGAACGAACCCTTTGGCTTTCTTT. It codes for CASSGTNPLAFF.

The chain carries TRBV4-1 and TRBJ2-2, with TRBD2 as a possible D gene (5 bases). Germline CDR1 is MGHRA and CDR2 is YSYEKL. V was pared by 0 bases and J by 8 bases, with 10 bases between. The CDR3 covers 14 residues. The CDR3 sequence: CASSQDSGLGELFF. As DNA, the CDR3 is TGCGCCAGCAGCCAAGACAGCGGCCTAGGGGAGCTGTTTTTT.

This clone was counted a single time. A single base separates this from a much larger clone, so it may be a read error. The chain is built from TRBV7-2 and TRBJ2-2, with D unresolved. V lost 1 base and J 6 bases, leaving 3 bases between the germline ends. CDR1 is SGHTA and CDR2 is FQGNSA in the germline V gene. CDR3 length: 12 amino acids. The CDR3 coding sequence is TGTGCCAGCAGCTTAGGTTCCGGGGAGCTGTTTTTT. Translation gives CASSLGSGELFF.

This chain connects TRBV11-2 to TRBJ2-5; D is possibly TRBD1 or TRBD2 (6 bases each). The length of the CDR3 is 14 residues. The germline V gene has CDR1 SGHAT and CDR2 FQNNGV. Trimming removed 3 bases at V and 2 bases at J, with 10 bases between. The chain's CDR3 is CASSFPGAQETQYF. DNA of the CDR3: TGTGCCAGCAGCTTCCCGGGGGCACAAGAGACCCAGTACTTC.